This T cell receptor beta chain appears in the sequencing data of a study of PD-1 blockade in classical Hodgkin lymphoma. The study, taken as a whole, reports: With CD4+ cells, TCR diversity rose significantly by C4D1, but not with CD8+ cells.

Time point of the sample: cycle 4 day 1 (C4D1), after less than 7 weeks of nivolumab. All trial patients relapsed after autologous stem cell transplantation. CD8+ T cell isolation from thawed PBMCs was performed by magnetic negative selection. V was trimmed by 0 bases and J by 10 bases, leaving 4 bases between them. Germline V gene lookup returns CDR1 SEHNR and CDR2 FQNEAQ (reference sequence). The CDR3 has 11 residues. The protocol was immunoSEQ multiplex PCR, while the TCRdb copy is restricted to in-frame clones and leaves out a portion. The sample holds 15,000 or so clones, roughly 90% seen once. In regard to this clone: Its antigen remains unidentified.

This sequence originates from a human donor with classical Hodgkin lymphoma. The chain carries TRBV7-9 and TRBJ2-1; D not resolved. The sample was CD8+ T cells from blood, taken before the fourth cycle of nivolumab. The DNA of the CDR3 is TGTGCCAGCAGCTTAGCTGGCGAGCAGTTCTTC. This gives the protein CASSLAGEQFF.